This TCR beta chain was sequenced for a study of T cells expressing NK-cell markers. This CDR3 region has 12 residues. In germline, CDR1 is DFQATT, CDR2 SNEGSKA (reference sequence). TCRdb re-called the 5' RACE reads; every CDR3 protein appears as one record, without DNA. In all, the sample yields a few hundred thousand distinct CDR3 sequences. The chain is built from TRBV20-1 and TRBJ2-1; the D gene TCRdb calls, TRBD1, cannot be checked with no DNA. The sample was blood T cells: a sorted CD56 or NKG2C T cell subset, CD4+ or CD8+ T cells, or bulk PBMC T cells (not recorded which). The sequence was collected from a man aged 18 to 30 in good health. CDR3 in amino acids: CSARGGGNEQFF.